This entry lists 20 T cell receptor beta chains sequenced from one sample in a study of blood T cell repertoires in COVID-19. Sequencing used immunoSEQ multiplex PCR; TCRdb keeps in-frame clones, though not all of them. The data contain approximately 300,000 clones, approximately 82% of them seen just once; the ten biggest clones take up 1% to 1.5%. The sample consisted of peripheral blood. The receptors shown here come from a woman aged 50 to 60 with acute or convalescent COVID-19.

This chain joins TRBV24-1 and TRBJ2-5; 8 bases line up with TRBD2. The CDR3 consists of 16 residues. Per germline, CDR1 KGHDR and CDR2 SFDVKD. V was clipped by 5 bases and J by 3 bases; unmatched bases: 10. The CDR3 sequence is CATSASSGGPEETQYF. The CDR3 DNA follows: TGTGCCACCAGTGCCTCCTCGGGAGGGCCGGAAGAGACCCAGTACTTC.

The chain couples TRBV11-3 to TRBJ2-7; D ambiguous. The CDR3 totals 14 residues. Trimming removed 5 bases at V and 2 bases at J, with 13 bases between. CDR1 SGHNT and CDR2 YENEEA come from the germline V gene. The CDR3 is CASSPPGSPYEQYF. For the CDR3, the DNA is TGTGCCAGCAGCCCCCCAGGAAGCCCCTACGAGCAGTACTTC.

V usage is TRBV5-4 and J usage is TRBJ1-2, with 8 bases aligning to TRBD1. CDR3 length equals 15 residues. The V gene's germline CDR1 is SGHNT and CDR2 YYREEE (reference sequence). The ends lost 1 base at V and 8 bases at J; junction bases unmatched: 10. The CDR3 is CASSLNRDRIEGYTF. Here the CDR3 DNA reads TGTGCCAGCAGCTTGAACCGGGACAGGATAGAGGGCTACACCTTC. Together with reference TRBV5-4 and TRBJ1-2, the CDR3 gives the full variable domain: ETGVTQSPTHLIKTRGQQVTLRCSSQSGHNTVSWYQQALGQGPQFIFQYYREEENGRGNFPPRFSGLQFPNYSSELNVNALELDDSALYLCASSLNRDRIEGYTFGSGTRLTVV.

The chain recombines TRBV3-1 (or the pseudogene TRBV3-2) with TRBJ1-5, with D possibly being TRBD1 (6 bases). This CDR3 is built from 14 residues. From germline, CDR1 is LGHDT and CDR2 YNNKEL (reference sequence). Trimming took off 6 bases at V and 7 bases at J, with 16 bases between the two ends. CDR3 protein: CASSPSAGEQPQHF. The DNA of the CDR3 is TGTGCCAGCAGTCCAAGTGCAGGGGAACAGCCCCAGCATTTT.

Only a few counts were recorded for this clone. J is TRBJ2-7 and V is TRBV9, with 7 bases aligning to TRBD2. After removal of 4 bases from V and 7 bases from J, the junction contained 14 bases not matched to a gene. This CDR3 contains 15 residues. Germline CDR1 is SGDLS and CDR2 is YYNGEE. The CDR3 spells CASSSSGGAGDEQYF. The CDR3 nucleotides are TGTGCCAGCAGCTCATCAGGAGGGGCGGGAGATGAGCAGTACTTC.

This rearrangement joins TRBV20-1 to TRBJ2-1, with 8 bases matching TRBD1. The CDR3 length is 14 residues. Unmatched junction bases numbered 6, after V lost 3 bases and J lost 5 bases. Germline CDR1 is DFQATT and CDR2 is SNEGSKA (reference sequence). CDR3 in amino acids: CSASDRGRHNEQFF. In DNA, the CDR3 is TGCAGTGCTAGTGACAGGGGTCGGCACAATGAGCAGTTCTTC.

The rearrangement links TRBV19 to TRBJ2-1; TRBD2 matches at 9 bases. The CDR3 runs 16 residues. Trimming removed 4 bases from V and 3 bases from J; junction bases left unmatched: 7. Germline V gene lookup returns CDR1 LNHDA and CDR2 SQIVND (reference sequence). CDR3 region: CASSTLTSGFYNEQFF. As DNA, the CDR3 is TGTGCCAGTAGTACACTGACTAGCGGCTTCTACAATGAGCAGTTCTTC.

The CDR3 sequence is CASSYTGQGAIGYTF. As DNA, the CDR3 is TGTGCCAGCAGTTACACCGGACAGGGGGCAATCGGCTACACCTTC. The chain joins TRBV6-2 or TRBV6-3 to TRBJ1-2; TRBD1 agrees at 11 bases. V shed 2 bases and J 8 bases; nucleotides not matched to a gene: 7. The CDR3 spans 15 residues. The germline gives CDR1 MNHEY, CDR2 SVGEGT.

The chain combines TRBV10-2 with TRBJ2-1, with a weak D call TRBD2 (5 bases). The CDR3 length is 11 residues. Germline loops: CDR1 WSHSY, CDR2 SAAADI. V dropped 8 bases and J dropped 6 bases, with 8 bases sitting between them. The CDR3 reads CASWRINEQFF. The CDR3 DNA is TGCGCCAGCTGGAGGATCAATGAGCAGTTCTTC.

V gene TRBV9 combines with J gene TRBJ1-3; D not certain. Trimming shortened V by 0 bases and J by 1 base, and 8 bases separated the two germline ends. CDR3 length equals 15 residues. Germline CDR1 SGDLS, CDR2 YYNGEE. The CDR3 DNA follows: TGTGCCAGCAGCGTAGGTTCCTTATCTGGAAACACCATATATTTT. Amino acid sequence: CASSVGSLSGNTIYF.

The chain joins TRBV19 to TRBJ1-1; 8 bases are a match to TRBD1. The germline V gene has CDR1 LNHDA and CDR2 SQIVND (reference sequence). CDR3 size: 15 residues. J gave up 3 bases and V 4 bases, and 7 bases lay outside the gene matches. This chain's CDR3 is CASSRGTGTHTEAFF. The CDR3 bases are TGTGCCAGTAGTAGAGGGACAGGTACGCACACTGAAGCTTTCTTT. Full variable domain (missing parts from reference TRBV19 and TRBJ1-1): DGGITQSPKYLFRKEGQNVTLSCEQNLNHDAMYWYRQDPGQGLRLIYYSQIVNDFQKGDIAEGYSVSREKKESFPLTVTSAQKNPTAFYLCASSRGTGTHTEAFFGQGTRLTVV.

The rearrangement joins TRBV7-2 to TRBJ2-7, with D tentatively TRBD1 (6 bases). V was clipped by 2 bases and J by 1 base, with 15 bases between them. The CDR3 extends over 16 amino acids. Germline CDR1 SGHTA, CDR2 FQGNSA. In DNA, the CDR3 is TGTGCCAGCAGCTTATTCGCCAGGGGTGCTTCCTACGAGCAGTACGTC. Translating gives CASSLFARGASYEQYV.

CDR3 DNA sequence: TGTGCCAGCAGTTGGAGGACGAGGGGGCCCGGGGAGCTGTTTTTT. Amino acid sequence: CASSWRTRGPGELFF. This chain connects TRBV6-5 to TRBJ2-2; 7 bases map to TRBD1. The CDR3 spans 15 residues. The germline V gene encodes CDR1 MNHEY and CDR2 SVGAGI. V lost 4 bases and J lost 6; bases outside the gene matches: 8.

The chain joins TRBV7-2 to TRBJ1-5; TRBD1 agrees at 7 bases. Germline V gives CDR1 SGHTA, CDR2 FQGNSA. This CDR3 contains 16 residues. Losses at the gene ends were 1 base for V and 6 bases for J; bases not matched to a gene: 9. In DNA form, the CDR3 reads TGTGCCAGCAGCTTAGAAGGCAGGGGGTTCGGTCAGCCCCAGCATTTT. Amino acids: CASSLEGRGFGQPQHF.

The V and J genes are TRBV9 and TRBJ1-3, with D unresolved. Germline CDR1 and CDR2: SGDLS and YYNGEE. The CDR3 sequence is 13 residues long. With 3 bases removed from V and 3 bases from J, the gap between germline ends came to 7 bases. This CDR3 is CASSDHSGNTIYF. CDR3 DNA sequence: TGTGCCAGCAGCGACCACAGTGGAAACACCATATATTTT.

The chain is built from TRBV7-2 and TRBJ2-5; 7 positions agree with TRBD1. The germline gives CDR1 SGHTA, CDR2 FQGNSA. CDR3 length: 12 amino acids. Trimming removed 4 bases from V and 5 bases from J; junction bases left unmatched: 1. In DNA, the CDR3 is TGTGCCAGCAGCTCACAGGGGGAGACCCAGTACTTC. Its translation is CASSSQGETQYF.

V is TRBV10-2 and J is TRBJ1-2, with TRBD1 as a possible D gene (5 bases). Germline CDR1 and CDR2: WSHSY and SAAADI. CDR3 length: 14 residues. The V and J ends lost 2 bases and 3 bases respectively, with 10 bases between them. CDR3 nucleotide sequence: TGCGCCAGCAGTGAGGGGGCCTGGGACTATGGCTACACCTTC. Its protein product is CASSEGAWDYGYTF.

To note about this clone: The junction shows a germline mismatch at one end, possibly a read error. V is TRBV3-1 (or the pseudogene TRBV3-2) and J is TRBJ2-1, with TRBD1 matching 7 bases. This CDR3 comprises 15 residues. Per germline, CDR1 LGHDT and CDR2 YNNKEL (reference sequence). CDR3 residues: CASSPDRAYYSEQFF. The CDR3, as DNA: TGTGCCAGCAGCCCCGACAGGGCGTATTACAGTGAGCAGTTCTTC.

This chain joins TRBV7-2 and TRBJ1-2; 8 bases align to TRBD1. Trimming cost V 1 base and J 7 bases; bases outside gene matches: 2. CDR1 is SGHTA and CDR2 is FQGNSA in the germline V gene. The CDR3 length is 13 residues. CDR3 coding DNA: TGTGCCAGCAGCTTAGGTCAGGGGGCTGGCTACACCTTC. Translated, it gives CASSLGQGAGYTF.

The rearrangement joins TRBV27 to TRBJ1-5; D not resolved. Trimming left V 0 bases short and J 0 bases short, with 3 bases between. The CDR3 contains 14 residues. The germline V gene has CDR1 MNHEY and CDR2 SMNVEV (reference sequence). As DNA, the CDR3 is TGTGCCAGCAGTTTATCCAATAGCAATCAGCCCCAGCATTTT. Its translation is CASSLSNSNQPQHF.